This T cell receptor beta chain was observed in a study of long-term antiretroviral therapy in people with HIV. Study-wide results and caveats: Whichever time point was examined, clones expanded before ART dominated the repertoire.

Survey-level resolution applied to immunoSEQ assay v3.0. TCRdb's table, derived via immunoSEQ multiplex PCR, lists solely in-frame clones and lacks some. Here the sample spans about 16,000 clones, 85% to 95% being singletons. V lost 6 bases, J lost 6 bases, and 9 bases stayed unmatched. Germline CDR1 is SEHNR and CDR2 is FQNEAQ (reference sequence). This CDR3 region has 15 residues. Every sample had about 0.9-11 million cryopreserved PBMC in it before DNA extraction. A few counts support this clone. Its specificity is not known. The sequence came from a man in his thirties or forties with HIV. Sequencing used unsorted PBMCs, obtained 10 to 12 years after starting antiretroviral therapy. The chain is built from TRBV7-9 and TRBJ2-2; 8 nucleotides line up with TRBD2. CDR3 in amino acids: CASRSPGLVSGELFF. The CDR3 region has the DNA TGTGCCAGCAGATCGCCGGGACTAGTCTCCGGGGAGCTGTTTTTT.